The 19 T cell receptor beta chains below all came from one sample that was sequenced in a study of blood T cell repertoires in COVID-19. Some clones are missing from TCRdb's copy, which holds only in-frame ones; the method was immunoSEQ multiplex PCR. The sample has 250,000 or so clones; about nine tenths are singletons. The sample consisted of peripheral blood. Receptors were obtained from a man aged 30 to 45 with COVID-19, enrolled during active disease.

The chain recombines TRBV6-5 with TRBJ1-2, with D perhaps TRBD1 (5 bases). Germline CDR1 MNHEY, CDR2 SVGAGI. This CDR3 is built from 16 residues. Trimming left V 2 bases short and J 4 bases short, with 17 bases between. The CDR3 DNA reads TGTGCCAGCAGTTACGAAGGAGGGACCGCCGCCTATGGCTACACCTTC. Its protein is CASSYEGGTAAYGYTF.

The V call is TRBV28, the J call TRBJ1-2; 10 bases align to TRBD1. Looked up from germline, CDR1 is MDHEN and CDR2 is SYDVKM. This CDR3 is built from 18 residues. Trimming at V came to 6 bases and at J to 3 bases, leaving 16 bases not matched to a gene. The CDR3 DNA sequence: TGTGCCAGCAGGGGCCGGGACAGGGGATTAGTCGGCTACTATGGCTACACCTTC. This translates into CASRGRDRGLVGYYGYTF.

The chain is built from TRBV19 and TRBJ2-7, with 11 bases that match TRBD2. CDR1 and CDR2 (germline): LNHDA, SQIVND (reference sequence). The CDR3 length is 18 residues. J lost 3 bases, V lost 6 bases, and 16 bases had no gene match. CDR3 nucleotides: TGTGCCAGTAGCCCCGGTCTAGCGGGGGGCCGAGAGAGCTACGAGCAGTACTTC. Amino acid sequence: CASSPGLAGGRESYEQYF. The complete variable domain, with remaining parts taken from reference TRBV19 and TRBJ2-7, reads DGGITQSPKYLFRKEGQNVTLSCEQNLNHDAMYWYRQDPGQGLRLIYYSQIVNDFQKGDIAEGYSVSREKKESFPLTVTSAQKNPTAFYLCASSPGLAGGRESYEQYFGPGTRLTVT.

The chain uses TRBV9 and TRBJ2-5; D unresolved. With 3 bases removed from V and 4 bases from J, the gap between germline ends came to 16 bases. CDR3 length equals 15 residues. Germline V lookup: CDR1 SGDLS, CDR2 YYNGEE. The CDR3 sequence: CASSEAPRSTETQYF. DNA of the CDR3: TGTGCCAGCAGCGAGGCCCCGAGGAGTACAGAGACCCAGTACTTC.

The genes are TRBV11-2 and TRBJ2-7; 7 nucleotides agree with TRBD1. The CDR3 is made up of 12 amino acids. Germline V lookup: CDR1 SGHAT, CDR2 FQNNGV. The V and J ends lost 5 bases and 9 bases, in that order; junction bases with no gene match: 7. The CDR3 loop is CASSLIRDRQYF. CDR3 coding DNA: TGTGCCAGCAGCCTAATCCGGGACAGGCAGTACTTC.

CDR3: CASSPGTGVGSPLHF. The CDR3 nucleotides are TGTGCCAGCAGCCCGGGGACAGGGGTGGGTTCACCCCTCCACTTT. V gene TRBV3-1 (or the pseudogene TRBV3-2) combines with J gene TRBJ1-6; 10 bases fit TRBD1. The length of the CDR3 is 15 residues. The V gene end was trimmed by 4 bases and the J gene end by 9 bases; junction bases not matched to a gene: 6. Germline assignment: CDR1 LGHDT and CDR2 YNNKEL (reference sequence).

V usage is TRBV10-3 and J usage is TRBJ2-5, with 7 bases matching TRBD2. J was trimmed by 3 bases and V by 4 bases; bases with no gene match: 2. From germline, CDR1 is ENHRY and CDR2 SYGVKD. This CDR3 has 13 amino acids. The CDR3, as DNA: TGTGCCATCAGTGCTAGCGGAGAAGAGACCCAGTACTTC. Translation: CAISASGEETQYF.

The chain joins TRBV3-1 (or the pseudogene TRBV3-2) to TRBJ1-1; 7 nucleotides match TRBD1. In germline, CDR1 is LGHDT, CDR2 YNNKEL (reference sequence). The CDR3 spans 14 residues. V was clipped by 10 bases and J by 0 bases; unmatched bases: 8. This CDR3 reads CATRGGDLNTEAFF. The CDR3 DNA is TGTGCCACCAGGGGGGGGGACTTGAACACTGAAGCTTTCTTT.

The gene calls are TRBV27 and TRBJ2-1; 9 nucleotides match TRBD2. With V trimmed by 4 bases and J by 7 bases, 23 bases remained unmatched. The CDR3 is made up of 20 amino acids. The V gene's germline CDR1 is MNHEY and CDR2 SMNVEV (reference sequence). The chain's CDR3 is CASSSLLPLPGLAFGNEQFF. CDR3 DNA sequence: TGTGCCAGCAGTTCATTACTCCCGCTACCGGGACTAGCATTTGGGAATGAGCAGTTCTTC.

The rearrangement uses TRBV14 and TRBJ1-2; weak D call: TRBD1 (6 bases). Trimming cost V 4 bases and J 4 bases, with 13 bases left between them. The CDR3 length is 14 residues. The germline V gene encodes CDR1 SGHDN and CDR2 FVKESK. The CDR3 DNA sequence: TGTGCCAGCAGCCCCTGGACAGCGACCTATGGCTACACCTTC. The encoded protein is CASSPWTATYGYTF.

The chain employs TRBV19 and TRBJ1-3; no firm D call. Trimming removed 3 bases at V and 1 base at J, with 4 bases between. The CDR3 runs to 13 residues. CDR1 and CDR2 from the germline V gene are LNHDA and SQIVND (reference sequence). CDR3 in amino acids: CASSILSGNTIYF. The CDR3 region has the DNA TGTGCCAGTAGTATTCTATCTGGAAACACCATATATTTT.

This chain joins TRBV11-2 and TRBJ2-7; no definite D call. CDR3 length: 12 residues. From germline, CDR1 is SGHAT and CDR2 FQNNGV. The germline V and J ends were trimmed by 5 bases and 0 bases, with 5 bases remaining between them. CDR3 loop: CASSASSYEQYF. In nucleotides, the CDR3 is TGTGCCAGCAGCGCCAGCTCCTACGAGCAGTACTTC.

The CDR3 sequence is CASGTLHGQGKTGELFF. As DNA, the CDR3 is TGCGCCAGCGGGACTCTACACGGACAGGGGAAGACCGGGGAGCTGTTTTTT. The chain links TRBV23-1 to TRBJ2-2; TRBD1 aligns across 9 bases. TRBV23-1 is sorted into the ORF group, with uncertain function. Trimming removed 8 bases from V and 5 bases from J; junction bases left unmatched: 15. The CDR3 extends over 17 amino acids.

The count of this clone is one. CDR3: CATSRLRGKAPVPAPLHF. Written as DNA, the CDR3 is TGTGCCACCAGCAGATTGAGGGGGAAGGCCCCCGTGCCTGCACCCCTCCACTTT. J is TRBJ1-6 and V is TRBV15, with D perhaps TRBD1 (6 bases). V gave up 2 bases and J gave up 11 bases, with 25 bases separating them. Per the germline V gene, CDR1 is LNHNV and CDR2 is YYDKDF (reference sequence). This CDR3 has 18 residues.

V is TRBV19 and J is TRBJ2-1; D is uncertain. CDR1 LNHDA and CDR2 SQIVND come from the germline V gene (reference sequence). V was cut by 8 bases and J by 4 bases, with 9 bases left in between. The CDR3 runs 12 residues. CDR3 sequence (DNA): TGTGCCAGTTTGAGCAGGTACAATGAGCAGTTCTTC. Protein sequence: CASLSRYNEQFF.

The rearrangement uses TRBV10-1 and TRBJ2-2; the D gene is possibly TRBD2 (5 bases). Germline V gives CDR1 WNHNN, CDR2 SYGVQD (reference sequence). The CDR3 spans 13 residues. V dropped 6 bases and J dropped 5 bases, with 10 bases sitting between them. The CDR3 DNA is TGCGCCAGCAGGGCCCGGGATACCGGGGAGCTGTTTTTT. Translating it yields CASRARDTGELFF.

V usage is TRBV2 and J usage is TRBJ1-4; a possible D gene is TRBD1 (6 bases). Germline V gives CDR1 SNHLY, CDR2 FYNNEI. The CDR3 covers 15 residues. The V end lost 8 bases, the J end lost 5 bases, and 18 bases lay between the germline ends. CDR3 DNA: TGTGCCAGCGTCGAGTCCGGGACAAGGAATGAAAAACTGTTTTTT. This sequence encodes CASVESGTRNEKLFF.

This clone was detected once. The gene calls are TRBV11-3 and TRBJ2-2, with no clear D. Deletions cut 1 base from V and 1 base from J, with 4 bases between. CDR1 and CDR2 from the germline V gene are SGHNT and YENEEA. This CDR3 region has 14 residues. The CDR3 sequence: CASSLGQNTGELFF. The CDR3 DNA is TGTGCCAGCAGCTTAGGACAGAACACCGGGGAGCTGTTTTTT.

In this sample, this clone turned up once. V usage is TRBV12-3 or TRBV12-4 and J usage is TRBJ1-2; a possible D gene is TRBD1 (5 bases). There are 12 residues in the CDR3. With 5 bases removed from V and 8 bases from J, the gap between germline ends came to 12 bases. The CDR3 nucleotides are TGTGCCAGCAGTCCCGCCGGGGGAGGCTACACCTTC. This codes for CASSPAGGGYTF.